A single T cell receptor (beta chain) is shown here with its context. Trimming cost V 1 base and J 6 bases; bases outside gene matches: 7. Looked up from germline, CDR1 is LNHNV and CDR2 is YYDKDF (reference sequence). CDR3 size: 15 residues. The table came from immunoSEQ multiplex PCR; TCRdb's copy has only in-frame clones and leaves some out. The sample consists of approximately 1,500,000 clones, 95% to 99% of them appearing once. This specimen belongs to a study of shared clonotypes between healthy human individuals. This chain connects TRBV15 to TRBJ2-7, with 9 nucleotides matching TRBD2. The sequenced material came from naive CD4+ T cells sorted from blood. Subset denoted: CD45RA+ positively selected. This sequence originates from a man aged 30 to 39 in good health. This CDR3 reads CATSRALAGLAEQYF. The CDR3 coding sequence is TGTGCCACCAGCAGAGCTCTAGCGGGATTGGCCGAGCAGTACTTC.